This T cell receptor beta chain was sequenced for a study of OX40 agonist ivuxolimab in advanced cancers. Regarding the research as a whole: Ivuxolimab was an agonistic, fully human IgG2 monoclonal antibody directed against OX40 (CD134), a costimulatory receptor. Intravenous ivuxolimab was administered to patients every 2 weeks at six dose levels: 0.01, 0.1, 0.3, 1.5, 3 and 10 mg/kg. Of the approximately 54 dose-escalation patients, hepatocellular carcinoma was present in about 20, melanoma in approximately 15, renal cell carcinoma in 9 and head and neck cancer in 9. In the dose-escalation cohort, 75% to 90% of patients were male, and the mean age was 60 years with a range of about 20 to 80. Patients were allowed to have had prior anti-PD-1, anti-PD-L1 or anti-CTLA-4 therapy, and approximately 41% of the dose-escalation patients had previously received checkpoint inhibitors. Partial responses occurred in three dose-escalation patients, of whom one had hepatocellular carcinoma and two had cutaneous melanoma. Peripheral TCRbeta sequencing aimed to test whether ivuxolimab altered TCR sequence diversity and caused clonal T-cell expansion. The monotherapy dose-escalation portion (N of about 52 patients) of the phase I ivuxolimab trial is reported in the paper. The paper's findings and limits, for the study overall: Which antigens the clonally expanded peripheral T cells were specific for was not determined. In the 0.1-3.0 mg/kg groups, partial responders had among the lowest normalized peripheral clonal expansion, particularly in CD8+ T cells. Low levels of normalized T-cell clonal expansion were also seen in some patients who did not respond. At doses of 0.1 to 3.0 mg/kg, clonal expansion of both CD4+ and CD8+ T cells in blood was seen between baseline and week 6. On average, CD8+ T cells showed more expanded clones than CD4+ T cells after ivuxolimab.

V gives up 0 bases and J gives up 4 bases, and the segment between their germline ends measures 15 bases. The CDR1 and CDR2 encoded by the germline V gene are SGHRS and YFSETQ. The CDR3 goes from the cysteine to the phenylalanine over 16 residues. Of the read, only the CDR3 DNA is kept; its 48 bases are in frame from base 1. As for this clone: Its antigen remains unidentified. No base qualities exist here, and no much larger clone lies one base off it.

The trial excluded patients who had a history of autoimmune disease or were on systemic immunosuppression. Peripheral blood for TCR sequencing was drawn from every dose cohort at baseline, at cycle 4 day 1 and at cycle 7 day 1. The samples were taken from a phase I, first-in-human, multicenter, open-label dose-escalation trial of ivuxolimab. Adults with locally advanced or metastatic melanoma, renal cell, hepatocellular, or head and neck squamous cell carcinoma were enrolled in the trial. Before TCR sequencing, CD4+ T cells and CD8+ T cells were sorted from peripheral blood as separate populations. Genomic DNA was isolated from the sorted cells so that the TCRbeta CDR3 region could be sequenced. The immunoSEQ Assay was used for sequencing of TCRbeta CDR3 regions. TCRdb stores this immuneACCESS table with in-frame sequences only. Part of the clones is absent; in the studies checked, under half of the shortfall reflects unresolved V genes, and no reason is known for the rest. A total of around 67,000 clones appear in this sample, 80% of them only once. The top ten constitute 1.2% of the sample.

The chain is assembled from TRBV5-1 and TRBJ2-3; the D gene assignment is ambiguous. The TCR was taken from an adult with an advanced solid tumor such as melanoma, head and neck, liver or kidney cancer. The sequences come from CD4+ or CD8+ T cells sorted from blood, collected in a trial of the OX40 agonist ivuxolimab. The CDR3 region reads CASSLDGRERADTQYF. DNA sequence: TGCGCCAGCAGCTTGGATGGTAGGGAAAGGGCAGATACGCAGTATTTT.